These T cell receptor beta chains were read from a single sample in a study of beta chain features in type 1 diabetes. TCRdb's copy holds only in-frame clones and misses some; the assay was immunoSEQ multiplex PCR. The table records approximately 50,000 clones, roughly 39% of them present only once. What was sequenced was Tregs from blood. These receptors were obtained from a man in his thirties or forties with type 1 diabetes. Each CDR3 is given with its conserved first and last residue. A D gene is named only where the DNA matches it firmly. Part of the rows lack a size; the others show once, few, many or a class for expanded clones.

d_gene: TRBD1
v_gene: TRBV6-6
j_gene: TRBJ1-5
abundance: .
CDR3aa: CASRATGTGNQPQHF
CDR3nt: TGTGCCAGCAGGGCTACAGGGACAGGCAATCAGCCCCAGCATTTT

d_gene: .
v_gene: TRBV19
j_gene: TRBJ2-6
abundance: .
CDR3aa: CASSPSYSTGANVLTF
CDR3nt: TGTGCCAGTAGTCCCTCCTATAGTACTGGGGCCAACGTCCTGACTTTC

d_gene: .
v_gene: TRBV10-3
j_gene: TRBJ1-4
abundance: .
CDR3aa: CAISESGATNEKLFF
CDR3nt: TGTGCCATCAGTGAATCGGGGGCAACTAATGAAAAACTGTTTTTT

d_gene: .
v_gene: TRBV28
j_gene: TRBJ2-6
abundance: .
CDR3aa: CASSRPGGGANVLTF
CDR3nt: TGTGCCAGCAGCCGGCCGGGTGGAGGGGCCAACGTCCTGACTTTC

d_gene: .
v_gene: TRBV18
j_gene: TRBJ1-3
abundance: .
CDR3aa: CASSPGQPNTIYF
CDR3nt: TGTGCCAGCTCACCGGGCCAGCCCAACACCATATATTTT

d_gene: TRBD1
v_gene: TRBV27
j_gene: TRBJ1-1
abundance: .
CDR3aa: CASRGQGAGDTEAFF
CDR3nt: TGTGCCAGCAGGGGACAGGGGGCGGGGGACACTGAAGCTTTCTTT

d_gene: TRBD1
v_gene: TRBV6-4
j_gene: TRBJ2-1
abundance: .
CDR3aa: CASSGTANEQFF
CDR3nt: TGTGCCAGCAGCGGGACAGCGAATGAGCAGTTCTTC

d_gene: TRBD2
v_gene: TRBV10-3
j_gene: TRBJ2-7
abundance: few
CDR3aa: CAISPRSSGSYEQYF
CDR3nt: TGTGCCATCAGTCCCCGGTCTAGCGGGTCCTACGAGCAGTACTTC

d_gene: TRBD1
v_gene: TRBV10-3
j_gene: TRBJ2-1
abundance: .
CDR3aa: CAISEGGQGSDEQFF
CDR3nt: TGTGCCATCAGTGAGGGTGGACAGGGTAGCGATGAGCAGTTCTTC

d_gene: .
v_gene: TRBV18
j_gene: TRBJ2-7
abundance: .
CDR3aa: CASSPTSYEQYF
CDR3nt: TGTGCCAGCTCACCGACAAGCTACGAGCAGTACTTC

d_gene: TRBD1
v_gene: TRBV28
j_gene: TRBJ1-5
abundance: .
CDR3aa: CASSRDRGYNQPQHF
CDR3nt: TGTGCCAGCAGCCGGGACAGGGGATACAATCAGCCCCAGCATTTT

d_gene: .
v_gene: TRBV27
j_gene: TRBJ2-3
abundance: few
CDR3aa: CASSSSRPLVPDTQYF
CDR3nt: TGTGCCAGCAGTAGTTCCCGGCCCCTAGTGCCAGATACGCAGTATTTT

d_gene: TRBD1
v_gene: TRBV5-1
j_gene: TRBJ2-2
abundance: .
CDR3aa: CASSGRQGDTGELFF
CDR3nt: TGCGCCAGCAGCGGGAGACAGGGCGACACCGGGGAGCTGTTTTTT

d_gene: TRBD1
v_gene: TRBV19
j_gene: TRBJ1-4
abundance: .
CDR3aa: CASSTRQGWTNEKLFF
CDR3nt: TGTGCCAGTAGTACGCGACAGGGTTGGACTAATGAAAAACTGTTTTTT

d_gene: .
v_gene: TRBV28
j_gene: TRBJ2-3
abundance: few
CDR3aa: CASKTLRRTGVADTQYF
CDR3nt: TGTGCCAGCAAGACCCTAAGGAGAACGGGTGTAGCAGATACGCAGTATTTT

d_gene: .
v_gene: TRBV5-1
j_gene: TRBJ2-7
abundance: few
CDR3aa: CASSLGPRDTFSYEQYF
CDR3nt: TGCGCCAGCAGCTTGGGGCCCCGGGACACCTTCTCCTACGAGCAGTACTTC

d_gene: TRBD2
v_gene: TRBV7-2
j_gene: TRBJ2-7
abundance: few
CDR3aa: CASSPHSGSLYEQYF
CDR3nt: TGTGCCAGCAGCCCCCATAGCGGGAGTCTCTACGAGCAGTACTTC

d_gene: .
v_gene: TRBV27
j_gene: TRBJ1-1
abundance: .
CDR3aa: CASKRATGGNTEAFF
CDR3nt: TGTGCCAGCAAAAGGGCGACAGGTGGGAACACTGAAGCTTTCTTT

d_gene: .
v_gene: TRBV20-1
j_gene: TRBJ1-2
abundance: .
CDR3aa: CSAASSYGYTF
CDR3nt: TGCAGTGCGGCCTCCAGCTATGGCTACACCTTC

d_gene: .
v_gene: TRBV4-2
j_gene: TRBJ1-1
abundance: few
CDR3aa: CASSLKRGRDTEAFF
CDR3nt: TGTGCCAGCAGCCTCAAGCGAGGCAGGGACACTGAAGCTTTCTTT

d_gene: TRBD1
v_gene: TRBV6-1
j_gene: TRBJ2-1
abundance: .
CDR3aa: CASSILGQGNEQFF
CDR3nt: TGTGCCAGCAGTATCTTGGGACAGGGGAATGAGCAGTTCTTC

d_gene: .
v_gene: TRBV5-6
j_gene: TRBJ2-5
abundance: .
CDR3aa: CASSFWAGLVYQETQYF
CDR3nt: TGTGCCAGCAGCTTTTGGGCAGGGCTCGTGTACCAAGAGACCCAGTACTTC

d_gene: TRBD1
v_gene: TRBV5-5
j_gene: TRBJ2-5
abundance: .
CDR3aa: CASSRGQLKETQYF
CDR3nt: TGTGCCAGCAGCAGGGGACAGCTTAAAGAGACCCAGTACTTC

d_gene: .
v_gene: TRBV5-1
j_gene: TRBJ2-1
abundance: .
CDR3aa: CASSLDTNEQFF
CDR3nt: TGCGCCAGCAGCTTGGACACCAATGAGCAGTTCTTC

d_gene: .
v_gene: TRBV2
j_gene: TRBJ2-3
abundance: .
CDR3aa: CASRGGITDTQYF
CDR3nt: TGTGCCAGCAGAGGGGGAATCACAGATACGCAGTATTTT

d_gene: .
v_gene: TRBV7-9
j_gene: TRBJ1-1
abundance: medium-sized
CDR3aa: CASSLSLFGSEAFF
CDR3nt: TGTGCCAGCAGCTTATCGCTGTTTGGCTCTGAAGCTTTCTTT

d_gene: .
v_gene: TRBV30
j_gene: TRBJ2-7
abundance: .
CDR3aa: CAWSVHSLEQYF
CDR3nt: TGTGCCTGGAGTGTACACAGCTTGGAGCAGTACTTC

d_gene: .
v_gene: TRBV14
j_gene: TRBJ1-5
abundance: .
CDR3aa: CASSQVVARRNQPQHF
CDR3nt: TGTGCCAGCAGCCAAGTAGTCGCGAGGCGCAATCAGCCCCAGCATTTT

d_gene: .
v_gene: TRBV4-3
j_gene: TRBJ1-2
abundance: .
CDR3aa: CASSHRKTANYGYTF
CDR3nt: TGCGCCAGCAGCCATAGAAAAACAGCTAACTATGGCTACACCTTC

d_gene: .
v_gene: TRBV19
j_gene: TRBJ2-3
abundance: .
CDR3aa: CASSPNPTSTDTQYF
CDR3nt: TGTGCCAGTAGTCCCAATCCAACTAGCACAGATACGCAGTATTTT

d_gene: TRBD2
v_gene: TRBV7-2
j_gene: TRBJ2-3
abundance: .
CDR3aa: CASSSGLAGPTDTQYF
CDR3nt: TGTGCCAGCAGTTCCGGACTAGCGGGACCCACAGATACGCAGTATTTT

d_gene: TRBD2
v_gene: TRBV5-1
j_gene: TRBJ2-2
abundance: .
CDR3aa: CASSAGLDNTGELFF
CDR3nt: TGCGCCAGCAGCGCCGGACTAGATAACACCGGGGAGCTGTTTTTT

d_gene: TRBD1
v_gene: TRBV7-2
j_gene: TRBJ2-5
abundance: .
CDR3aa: CASSLVWGQQETQYF
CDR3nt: TGTGCCAGCAGCTTAGTTTGGGGACAGCAAGAGACCCAGTACTTC